Listed below are T cell receptor beta chains from one sample, sequenced in a study of blood T cell repertoires in COVID-19. Sequenced by immunoSEQ multiplex PCR; TCRdb stores in-frame clones only, minus some. The repertoire includes about 140,000 clones, 84% of them detected once, and 1.5% to 2% sits in the top ten. Material: PBMCs or T cells enriched from blood (not recorded which). The source of these receptors is a woman under 30 who had been exposed to COVID-19. CDR3s include the opening cysteine and the closing phenylalanine or tryptophan. Fields, in order: CDR3 protein, CDR3 DNA, D gene, clone size, V gene, J gene. A D gene is named only where the DNA matches it firmly. Some rows mark clone size as missing; the rest say once, few, many or name a class of expanded clone.

CASSLKLAGTGGSDTQYF	TGTGCCAGCAGCTTAAAGTTGGCCGGGACAGGGGGCTCAGATACGCAGTATTTT	TRBD1	.	TRBV7-3	TRBJ2-3
CAISSTGGQGTTEAFF	TGTGCCATCAGCTCCACCGGGGGACAGGGGACAACTGAAGCTTTCTTT	TRBD1	.	TRBV10-3	TRBJ1-1
CASSLVGLADYNEQFF	TGTGCCAGCAGCTTAGTGGGGCTAGCGGATTACAATGAGCAGTTCTTC	TRBD2	.	TRBV7-2	TRBJ2-1
CASSYRAGYEQYF	TGTGCCAGCAGTTATAGGGCGGGGTACGAGCAGTACTTC	.	.	TRBV6-2/TRBV6-3	TRBJ2-7
CASSIQGYEQYF	TGTGCCAGCAGTATACAGGGGTACGAGCAGTACTTC	TRBD1	.	TRBV27	TRBJ2-7
CASSSSQWHRGDYENTIYF	TGTGCCAGCAGTTCCTCCCAATGGCACAGGGGGGATTATGAAAACACCATATATTTT	TRBD1	few	TRBV28	TRBJ1-3
CATSDPVGGSTDTQYF	TGTGCCACCAGTGACCCCGTGGGCGGGAGCACAGATACGCAGTATTTT	.	.	TRBV24-1	TRBJ2-3
CAWSVRGNTEAFF	TGTGCCTGGAGTGTTCGGGGGAACACTGAAGCTTTCTTT	.	few	TRBV30	TRBJ1-1
CASSAGVGGEQYF	TGTGCCAGCAGCGCCGGTGTCGGGGGCGAGCAGTACTTC	.	.	TRBV7-6	TRBJ2-7
CASSCRQEELGELSLNSPLHF	TGTGCCAGCAGCTGCCGACAGGAGGAGCTTGGGGAGTTATCCCTAAATTCACCCCTCCACTTT	.	.	TRBV3-1/TRBV3-2	TRBJ1-6
CASSPRGGDNEQFF	TGTGCCAGCAGCCCCCGGGGAGGGGACAATGAGCAGTTCTTC	TRBD2	.	TRBV7-3	TRBJ2-1
CASSSRQGGEQFF	TGTGCCAGCAGCTCCCGACAGGGCGGTGAGCAGTTCTTC	TRBD1	.	TRBV7-2	TRBJ2-1
CASSRYRDRTNTEAFF	TGTGCCAGCAGTCGTTACCGGGACAGGACGAACACTGAAGCTTTCTTT	TRBD1	.	TRBV7-9	TRBJ1-1
CASSIGNTIYF	TGTGCCAGCAGCATTGGAAACACCATATATTTT	.	.	TRBV6-5	TRBJ1-3
CAWSMGQQNSPLHF	TGTGCCTGGTCTATGGGACAGCAAAATTCACCCCTCCACTTT	TRBD1	.	TRBV30	TRBJ1-6
CASSLWTGSSTDTQYF	TGTGCCAGCAGTTTATGGACAGGATCTAGCACAGATACGCAGTATTTT	TRBD1	.	TRBV27	TRBJ2-3
CATSDHTGTASTDTQYF	TGTGCCACCAGTGATCACACCGGGACAGCGAGCACAGATACGCAGTATTTT	TRBD1	.	TRBV24-1	TRBJ2-3
CASRSFPTSGADYEQYF	TGTGCAAGTCGCTCCTTCCCTACTAGCGGGGCCGACTACGAGCAGTACTTC	.	.	TRBV12-2	TRBJ2-7
CASRSPPGRGYEQYF	TGTGCCAGCAGGTCCCCCCCAGGCAGGGGCTACGAGCAGTACTTC	.	.	TRBV6-5	TRBJ2-7
CASSLSGFGTGNTIYF	TGTGCCAGCAGCTTATCAGGATTCGGCACTGGAAACACCATATATTTT	.	.	TRBV7-2	TRBJ1-3
CASLQGPPGVVQHF	TGTGCCAGTCTACAGGGGCCGCCAGGGGTAGTACAGCATTTT	TRBD1	.	TRBV19	TRBJ1-5
CASTGSGTYGYTF	TGTGCCAGTACGGGGAGCGGGACCTATGGCTACACCTTC	.	.	TRBV19	TRBJ1-2
CASSSTGYTQYF	TGTGCCAGCAGTTCAACCGGGTATACGCAGTATTTT	.	.	TRBV7-9	TRBJ2-3
CASSTTSGSYNEQFF	TGTGCCAGCAGTACAACTAGCGGAAGTTACAATGAGCAGTTCTTC	TRBD2	.	TRBV27	TRBJ2-1
CASSSSEGTLGEKLFF	TGTGCCAGCAGTTCCTCGGAAGGGACTTTGGGTGAAAAACTGTTTTTT	.	once	TRBV28	TRBJ1-4
CATSPRLALSTDTQYF	TGTGCCACCAGCCCCCGACTAGCGCTTAGCACAGATACGCAGTATTTT	TRBD2	.	TRBV15	TRBJ2-3
CAWSLMGGTPDTQYF	TGTGCCTGGAGCCTTATGGGAGGGACCCCAGATACGCAGTATTTT	TRBD2	.	TRBV30	TRBJ2-3
CASSEWTGFTEAFF	TGTGCCAGCAGTGAATGGACAGGTTTTACTGAAGCTTTCTTT	TRBD1	.	TRBV2	TRBJ1-1
CASSLAESYEQYF	TGTGCCAGTAGCCTAGCGGAATCCTACGAGCAGTACTTC	TRBD2	.	TRBV19	TRBJ2-7
CASRGQGAGEQYF	TGTGCCAGCAGGGGACAGGGGGCGGGGGAGCAGTACTTC	TRBD1	.	TRBV2	TRBJ2-7
CASSLRWLAGEGEQFF	TGTGCCAGCAGCTTGCGGTGGCTAGCGGGAGAAGGGGAGCAGTTCTTC	TRBD2	.	TRBV5-4	TRBJ2-1
CARSLDAALNYGYTF	TGTGCCAGAAGCTTGGATGCAGCGCTTAACTATGGCTACACCTTC	.	.	TRBV5-3	TRBJ1-2
CASSHRTGFGYTF	TGTGCCAGCAGCCATAGGACAGGGTTTGGCTACACCTTC	TRBD1	.	TRBV7-9	TRBJ1-2
CASSFGPGNTEAFF	TGTGCCAGCAGCTTCGGTCCGGGGAACACTGAAGCTTTCTTT	.	.	TRBV7-3	TRBJ1-1
CASSETSGTAGELFF	TGTGCCAGCAGTGAAACTAGCGGGACCGCCGGGGAGCTGTTTTTT	TRBD2	.	TRBV6-4	TRBJ2-2
CASSHRRGRNPHEQFF	TGTGCCAGCAGCCATAGAAGGGGGCGCAATCCCCATGAGCAGTTCTTC	TRBD1	.	TRBV5-8	TRBJ2-1
CASSVGWTLNRDTQYF	TGTGCCAGCAGCGTAGGTTGGACCCTGAACAGGGATACGCAGTATTTT	.	.	TRBV9	TRBJ2-3
CASSWAANYGYTF	TGTGCCAGTAGCTGGGCAGCTAACTATGGCTACACCTTC	.	.	TRBV19	TRBJ1-2
CASSMIRTNTEAFF	TGTGCCAGTAGTATGATTAGGACAAACACTGAAGCTTTCTTT	.	few	TRBV19	TRBJ1-1
CASSDSGLPEAFF	TGTGCCAGCAGTGACTCAGGTCTCCCTGAAGCTTTCTTT	.	.	TRBV25-1	TRBJ1-1
CASSLWTGTPQETQYF	TGTGCCAGCTCCCTTTGGACAGGAACCCCCCAAGAGACCCAGTACTTC	TRBD1	.	TRBV18	TRBJ2-5
CASSQDRAGSTNEKLFF	TGCGCCAGCAGCCAAGATCGCGCGGGGTCAACTAATGAAAAACTGTTTTTT	.	.	TRBV4-1	TRBJ1-4
CAISESGLSSEQYF	TGTGCCATCAGTGAGTCGGGACTGTCCAGCGAGCAGTACTTC	.	.	TRBV10-3	TRBJ2-7
CASRPTGQLYGYTF	TGCGCCAGCAGACCAACCGGACAGTTATATGGCTACACCTTC	.	.	TRBV5-1	TRBJ1-2